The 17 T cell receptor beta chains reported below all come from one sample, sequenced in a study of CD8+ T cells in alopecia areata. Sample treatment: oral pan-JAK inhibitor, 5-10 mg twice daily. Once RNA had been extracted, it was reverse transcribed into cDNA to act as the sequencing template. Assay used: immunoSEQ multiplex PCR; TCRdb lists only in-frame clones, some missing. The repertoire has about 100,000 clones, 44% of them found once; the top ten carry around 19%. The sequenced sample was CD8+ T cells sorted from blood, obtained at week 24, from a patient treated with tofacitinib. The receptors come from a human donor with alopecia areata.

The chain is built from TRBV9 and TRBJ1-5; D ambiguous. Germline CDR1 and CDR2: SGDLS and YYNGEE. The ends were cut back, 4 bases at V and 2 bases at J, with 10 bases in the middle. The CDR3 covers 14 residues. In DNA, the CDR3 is TGTGCCAGCAGCCCAGAAGGCGGCAATCAGCCCCAGCATTTT. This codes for CASSPEGGNQPQHF.

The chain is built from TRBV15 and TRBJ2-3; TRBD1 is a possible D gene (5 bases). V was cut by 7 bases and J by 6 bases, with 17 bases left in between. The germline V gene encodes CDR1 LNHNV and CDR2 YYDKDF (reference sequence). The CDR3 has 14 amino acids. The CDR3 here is CATTGSRMVDTQYF. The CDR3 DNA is TGTGCCACCACAGGGTCTAGGATGGTGGATACGCAGTATTTT.

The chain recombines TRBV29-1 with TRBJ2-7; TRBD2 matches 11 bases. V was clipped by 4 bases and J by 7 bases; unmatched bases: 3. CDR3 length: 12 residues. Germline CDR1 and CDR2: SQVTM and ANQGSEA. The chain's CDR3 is CSVALAGEEQYF. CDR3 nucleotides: TGCAGCGTTGCACTAGCGGGAGAAGAGCAGTACTTC.

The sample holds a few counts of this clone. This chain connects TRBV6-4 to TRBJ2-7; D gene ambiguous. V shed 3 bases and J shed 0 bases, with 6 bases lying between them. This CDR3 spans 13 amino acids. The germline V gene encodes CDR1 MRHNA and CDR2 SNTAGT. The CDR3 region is CASSETLSYEQYF. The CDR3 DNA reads TGTGCCAGCAGTGAAACTCTCTCCTACGAGCAGTACTTC.

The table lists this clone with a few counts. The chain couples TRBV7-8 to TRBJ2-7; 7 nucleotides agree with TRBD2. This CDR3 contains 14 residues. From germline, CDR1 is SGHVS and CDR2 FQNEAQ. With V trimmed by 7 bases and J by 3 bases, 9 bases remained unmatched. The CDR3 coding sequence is TGTGCCAGCACCTCCAGTGGCGGGAGCTACGAGCAGTACTTC. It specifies CASTSSGGSYEQYF.

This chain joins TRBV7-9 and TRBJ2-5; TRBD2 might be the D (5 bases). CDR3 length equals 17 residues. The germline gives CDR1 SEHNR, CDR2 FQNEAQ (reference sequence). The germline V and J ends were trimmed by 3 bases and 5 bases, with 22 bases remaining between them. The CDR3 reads CASSFQPRASPGETQYF. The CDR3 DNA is TGTGCCAGCAGCTTTCAACCACGGGCTAGCCCTGGGGAGACCCAGTACTTC.

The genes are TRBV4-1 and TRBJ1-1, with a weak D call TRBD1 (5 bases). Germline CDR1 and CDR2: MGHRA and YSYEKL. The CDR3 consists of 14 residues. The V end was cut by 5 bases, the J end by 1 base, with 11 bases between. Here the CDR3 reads CASSLRDGNTEAFF. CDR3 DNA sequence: TGCGCCAGCAGCTTAAGGGACGGGAACACTGAAGCTTTCTTT.

CDR3 sequence reads: CASTLSRGSVFYNEQFF. The CDR3 DNA follows: TGTGCCAGTACCCTCTCCCGGGGTAGTGTTTTCTACAATGAGCAGTTCTTC. The chain carries TRBV19 and TRBJ2-1, with D perhaps TRBD2 (5 bases). Germline values: CDR1 LNHDA, CDR2 SQIVND (reference sequence). The V end was cut by 7 bases, the J end by 3 bases, with 22 bases between. The CDR3 totals 17 residues.

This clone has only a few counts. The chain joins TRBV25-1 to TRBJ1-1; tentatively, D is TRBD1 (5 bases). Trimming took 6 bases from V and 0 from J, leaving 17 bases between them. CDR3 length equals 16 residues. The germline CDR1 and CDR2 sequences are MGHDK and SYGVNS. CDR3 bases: TGTGCCAGCAGGGGCACCGGGACTGAAGTGAACACTGAAGCTTTCTTT. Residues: CASRGTGTEVNTEAFF.

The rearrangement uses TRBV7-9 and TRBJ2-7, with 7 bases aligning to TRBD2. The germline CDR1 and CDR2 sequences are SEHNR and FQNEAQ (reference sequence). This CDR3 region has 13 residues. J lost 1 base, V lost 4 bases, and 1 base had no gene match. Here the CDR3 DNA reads TGTGCCAGCAGCTCGGGACTATCCTACGAGCAGTACTTC. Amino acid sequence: CASSSGLSYEQYF.

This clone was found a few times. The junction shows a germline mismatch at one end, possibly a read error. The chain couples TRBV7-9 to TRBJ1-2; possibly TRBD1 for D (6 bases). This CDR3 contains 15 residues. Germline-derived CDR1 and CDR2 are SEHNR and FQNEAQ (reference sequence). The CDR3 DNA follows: TGTGCCAGCAGTTTAGGGGGGGAACTAATCTATGGCTACACCTTC. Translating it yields CASSLGGELIYGYTF. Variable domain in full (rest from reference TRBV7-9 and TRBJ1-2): DTGVSQNPRHKITKRGQNVTFRCDPISEHNRLYWYRQTLGQGPEFLTYFQNEAQLEKSRLLSDRFSAERPKGSFSTLEIQRTEQGDSAMYLCASSLGGELIYGYTFGSGTRLTVV.

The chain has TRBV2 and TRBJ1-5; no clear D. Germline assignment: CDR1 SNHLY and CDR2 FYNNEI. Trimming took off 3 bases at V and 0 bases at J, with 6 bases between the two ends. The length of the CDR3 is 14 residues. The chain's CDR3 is CASSELSSNQPQHF. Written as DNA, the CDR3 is TGTGCCAGCAGTGAGTTAAGTAGCAATCAGCCCCAGCATTTT. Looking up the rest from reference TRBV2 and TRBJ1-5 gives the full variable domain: EPEVTQTPSHQVTQMGQEVILRCVPISNHLYFYWYRQILGQKVEFLVSFYNNEISEKSEIFDDQFSVERPDGSNFTLKIRSTKLEDSAMYFCASSELSSNQPQHFGDGTRLSIL.

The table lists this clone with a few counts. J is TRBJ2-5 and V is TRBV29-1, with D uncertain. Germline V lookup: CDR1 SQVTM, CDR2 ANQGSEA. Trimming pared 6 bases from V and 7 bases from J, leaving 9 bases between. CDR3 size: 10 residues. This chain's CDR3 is CSVQEGTQYF. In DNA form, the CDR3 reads TGCAGCGTCCAAGAAGGGACCCAGTACTTC.

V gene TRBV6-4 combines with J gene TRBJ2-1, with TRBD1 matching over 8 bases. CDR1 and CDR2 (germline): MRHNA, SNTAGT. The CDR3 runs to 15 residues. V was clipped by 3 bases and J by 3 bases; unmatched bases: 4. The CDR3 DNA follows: TGTGCCAGCAGTGAGGAGGGACAGGACTACAATGAGCAGTTCTTC. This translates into CASSEEGQDYNEQFF.

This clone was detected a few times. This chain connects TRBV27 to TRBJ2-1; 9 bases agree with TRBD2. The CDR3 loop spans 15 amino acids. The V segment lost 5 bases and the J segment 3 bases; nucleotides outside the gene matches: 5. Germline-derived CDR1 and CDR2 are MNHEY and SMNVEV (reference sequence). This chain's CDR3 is CASSPRLADYNEQFF. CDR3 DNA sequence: TGTGCCAGCAGTCCACGACTAGCGGACTACAATGAGCAGTTCTTC.

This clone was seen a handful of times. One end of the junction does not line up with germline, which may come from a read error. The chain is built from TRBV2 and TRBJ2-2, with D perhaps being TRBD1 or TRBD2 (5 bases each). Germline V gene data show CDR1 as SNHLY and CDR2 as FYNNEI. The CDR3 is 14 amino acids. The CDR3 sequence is CATSDSPGPWELFF. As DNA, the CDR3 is TGTGCCACCAGTGATTCCCCGGGACCCTGGGAGCTGTTTTTT.

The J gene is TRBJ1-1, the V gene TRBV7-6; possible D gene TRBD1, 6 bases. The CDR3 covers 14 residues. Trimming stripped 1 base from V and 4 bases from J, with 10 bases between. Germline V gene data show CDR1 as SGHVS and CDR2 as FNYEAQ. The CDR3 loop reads CASSLGTVGTEAFF. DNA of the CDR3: TGTGCCAGCAGCTTAGGGACAGTAGGCACTGAAGCTTTCTTT.